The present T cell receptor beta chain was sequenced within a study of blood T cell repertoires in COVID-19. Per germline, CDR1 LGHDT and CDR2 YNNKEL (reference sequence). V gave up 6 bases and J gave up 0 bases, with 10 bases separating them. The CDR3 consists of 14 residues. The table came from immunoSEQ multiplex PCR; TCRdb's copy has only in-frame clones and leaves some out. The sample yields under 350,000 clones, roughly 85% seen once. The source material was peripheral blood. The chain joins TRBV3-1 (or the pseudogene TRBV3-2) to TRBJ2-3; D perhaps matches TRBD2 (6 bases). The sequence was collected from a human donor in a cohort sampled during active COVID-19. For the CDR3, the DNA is TGTGCCAGCAGACCCGGGACTAGCACAGATACGCAGTATTTT. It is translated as CASRPGTSTDTQYF.